The following is a T cell receptor (beta chain) sequence with its context. These data come from a study of blood T cell repertoires in COVID-19. Study details: Whether acute or convalescent, the COVID-19 samples came from the United States, Italy and Spain. PBMCs, B-cell-depleted T cells, or T cells provided the cDNA or gDNA that made up the material.

Study processing details: The authors estimated nucleated cell counts from reference gene primer amplification. Clones were sequenced by immunoSEQ multiplex PCR, and TCRdb holds only the in-frame ones, with some missing. From that table come the V and J calls and clone size; the DNA was used to work out D and trimming. Altogether 100,000 to 150,000 clones are present, roughly two thirds being singletons, with the ten largest covering 1.5% to 2%. This receptor was identified in a woman aged 65 to 85 with acute or convalescent COVID-19. The sequenced material came from peripheral blood.

The CDR3 loop is CASSSQGRGGYTF. In DNA, the CDR3 is TGTGCCAGCAGTTCGCAGGGCCGTGGTGGCTACACCTTC. The V call is TRBV2, the J call TRBJ1-2; a weak D match, TRBD1 (5 bases). CDR1 and CDR2 from the germline V gene are SNHLY and FYNNEI. CDR3 length: 13 amino acids. V was clipped by 5 bases and J by 7 bases, with 14 bases between them.